These T cell receptor beta chains were read from a single sample in a study of shared clonotypes between healthy human individuals. The repertoire was sequenced with immunoSEQ multiplex PCR; TCRdb's copy has only in-frame clones and lacks some. The sample has over 950,000 clones; 60% to 85% are singletons. The sequencing input was memory CD4+ T cells from PBMCs. The receptors were gathered from a man between 18 and 35 years old in good health. Some clones in this sample may be carry-over from other donors' samples. Both conserved end residues are part of each CDR3. The D gene is left open where the match is weak. Some rows have no size entry. The others give once, few or many, or a class for an expanded clone.

TRBJ1-5	-	TRBV12-2	-	CASRSPPASQHF	TGTGCAAGTCGCTCCCCCCCTGCATCCCAGCATTTT
TRBJ1-1	-	TRBV2	-	CASSAQSRNTEAFF	TGTGCCAGCAGTGCCCAAAGTAGAAACACTGAAGCTTTCTTT
TRBJ2-7	TRBD1	TRBV2	-	CASSGQGASYEQYF	TGTGCCAGCAGTGGACAGGGGGCCTCATACGAGCAGTACTTC
TRBJ1-4	-	TRBV2	-	CASRGSVTNEKLFF	TGTGCCAGCAGGGGGAGTGTGACTAATGAAAAACTGTTTTTT
TRBJ2-7	TRBD2	TRBV10-1	once	CASSESSGNEQYF	TGCGCCAGCAGTGAATCCAGCGGGAACGAGCAGTACTTC
TRBJ1-1	TRBD1	TRBV9	few	CASSVEQGGLGTEAFF	TGTGCCAGCAGCGTAGAGCAGGGGGGCTTAGGCACTGAAGCTTTCTTT
TRBJ1-5	-	TRBV28	-	CASSLSGQKLMPQHF	TGTGCCAGCAGTTTGAGCGGTCAAAAACTGATGCCCCAGCATTTT
TRBJ1-1	-	TRBV5-6	-	CASSLGGPNMNTEAFF	TGTGCCAGCAGCTTGGGAGGGCCCAACATGAACACTGAAGCTTTCTTT
TRBJ1-1	-	TRBV7-2	-	CASSPWRNTEAFF	TGTGCCAGCAGTCCCTGGAGGAACACTGAAGCTTTCTTT
TRBJ1-2	-	TRBV6-5	once	CASSYRETGLAGYTF	TGTGCCAGCAGTTACCGGGAAACAGGGTTGGCTGGCTACACCTTC
TRBJ2-5	TRBD2	TRBV9	-	CASSSRVSGGRETQYF	TGTGCCAGCAGCTCCCGTGTTAGCGGGGGACGAGAGACCCAGTACTTC
TRBJ1-2	-	TRBV6-6	many	CASSNSRSYTF	TGTGCCAGCAGTAACTCAAGGAGCTACACCTTC
TRBJ2-7	TRBD1	TRBV5-6	-	CASSLDQGAKVQYF	TGTGCCAGCAGCTTGGACCAGGGGGCAAAGGTGCAGTACTTC
TRBJ2-1	TRBD2	TRBV5-1	-	CASSLVSGSAYNEQFF	TGCGCCAGCAGCTTGGTTAGCGGGAGCGCCTACAATGAGCAGTTCTTC
TRBJ2-7	-	TRBV4-1	-	CASSRGSGGEQYF	TGCGCCAGCAGCCGAGGGTCGGGTGGCGAGCAGTACTTC
TRBJ1-1	TRBD1	TRBV7-2	-	CASSTRQGGTEAFF	TGTGCCAGCAGCACCCGACAGGGGGGCACTGAAGCTTTCTTT
TRBJ1-2	-	TRBV7-2	-	CASSLAGTAYGYTF	TGTGCCAGCAGCTTAGCCGGGACCGCATATGGCTACACCTTC
TRBJ2-1	-	TRBV2	-	CASSELSVAYNEQFF	TGTGCCAGCAGTGAACTGTCAGTTGCCTACAATGAGCAGTTCTTC
TRBJ1-4	TRBD1	TRBV28	-	CASSLDRGPEKLFF	TGTGCCAGCAGTCTCGACAGGGGGCCTGAAAAACTGTTTTTT
TRBJ2-2	-	TRBV7-3	-	CASGKAANTGELFF	TGTGCCAGCGGGAAGGCGGCGAACACCGGGGAGCTGTTTTTT
TRBJ2-7	-	TRBV28	-	CAIGGARFEQYF	TGTGCCATAGGGGGGGCTCGGTTCGAGCAGTACTTC
TRBJ2-7	TRBD1	TRBV18	-	CASSPTGQGLEQYF	TGTGCCAGCTCACCCACAGGACAGGGGCTCGAGCAGTACTTC
TRBJ2-1	-	TRBV28	-	CATIRDGPYNEQFF	TGTGCCACCATCCGGGACGGACCTTACAATGAGCAGTTCTTC
TRBJ2-7	TRBD1	TRBV2	-	CASHDRVHEQYF	TGTGCCAGCCACGACAGGGTCCACGAGCAGTACTTC
TRBJ2-1	TRBD2	TRBV2	-	CASGTSASSYNEQFF	TGTGCCAGTGGTACTAGCGCCAGCTCCTACAATGAGCAGTTCTTC
TRBJ2-5	-	TRBV28	-	CASSLSGGETQYF	TGTGCCAGCAGTTTATCCGGCGGAGAGACCCAGTACTTC
TRBJ1-1	-	TRBV16	-	CASSPLMNTEAFF	TGTGCCAGCAGCCCGCTTATGAACACTGAAGCTTTCTTT
TRBJ1-5	-	TRBV28	once	CASSSLREFPQHF	TGTGCCAGCAGTTCCCTCCGTGAGTTTCCCCAGCATTTT
TRBJ2-5	-	TRBV20-1	few	CSALSSETQYF	TGCAGTGCTTTATCATCAGAGACCCAGTACTTC
TRBJ2-5	-	TRBV5-4	-	CASSTGTVKEETQYF	TGTGCCAGCAGTACCGGGACCGTGAAAGAAGAGACCCAGTACTTC
TRBJ1-5	-	TRBV6-5	-	CASSHRPNGDQPQHF	TGTGCCAGCAGCCACAGGCCAAATGGGGATCAGCCCCAGCATTTT
TRBJ1-1	-	TRBV29-1	few	CSVDQVAGEAFF	TGCAGCGTTGACCAGGTGGCGGGAGAAGCTTTCTTT
TRBJ2-3	-	TRBV9	-	CASSVEPRDTQYF	TGTGCCAGCAGCGTAGAACCGAGGGATACGCAGTATTTT
TRBJ2-3	TRBD2	TRBV18	-	CASSPGSGRAIRGQYF	TGTGCCAGCTCACCCGGTAGCGGGAGAGCGATCCGGGGGCAGTATTTT
TRBJ1-1	-	TRBV4-1	-	CASSQGNSGNTEAFF	TGCGCCAGCAGCCAAGGTAACTCAGGGAACACTGAAGCTTTCTTT
TRBJ1-2	-	TRBV4-1	-	CASSQQTGFYGYTF	TGCGCCAGCAGCCAACAAACGGGGTTCTATGGCTACACCTTC
TRBJ1-1	-	TRBV11-3	-	CASSLTGEGEAFF	TGTGCCAGCAGCCTGACGGGGGAAGGTGAAGCTTTCTTT
TRBJ2-2	-	TRBV5-4	-	CASSSAGQRNTGELFF	TGTGCCAGCAGCTCTGCGGGACAGCGGAACACCGGGGAGCTGTTTTTT
TRBJ2-1	TRBD1	TRBV29-1	-	CSVTGGINNEQFF	TGCAGCGTAACAGGGGGCATTAACAATGAGCAGTTCTTC
TRBJ2-7	TRBD1	TRBV15	-	CATSRENRGLNEQYF	TGTGCCACCAGCAGGGAAAACAGGGGGCTCAACGAGCAGTACTTC
TRBJ2-1	-	TRBV4-1	-	CASSQDWAGPSGYEQFF	TGCGCCAGCAGCCAAGATTGGGCAGGCCCTTCAGGGTATGAGCAGTTCTTC
TRBJ2-3	-	TRBV7-6	few	CASSSPLDTQYF	TGTGCCAGCAGCTCTCCTCTAGATACGCAGTATTTT
TRBJ1-4	-	TRBV4-1	-	CASSQGGGPTNEKLFF	TGCGCCAGCAGCCAAGGAGGTGGGCCAACTAATGAAAAACTGTTTTTT
TRBJ2-1	TRBD2	TRBV28	many	CASSRSIGLAGVDNEQFF	TGTGCCAGCAGTCGTTCGATCGGACTAGCGGGAGTAGACAATGAGCAGTTCTTC
TRBJ2-7	-	TRBV28	-	CASTRAGPYEQYF	TGTGCCAGCACCCGGGCGGGACCCTACGAGCAGTACTTC
TRBJ2-7	-	TRBV19	-	CASSIGGTDPYEQYF	TGTGCCAGTAGTATAGGAGGGACGGACCCCTACGAGCAGTACTTC
TRBJ1-2	-	TRBV5-1	few	CASSLDSDRTDGYTF	TGCGCCAGCAGCTTGGACAGCGACCGAACTGATGGCTACACCTTC
TRBJ2-3	-	TRBV11-1	-	CASSRLRGPDTQYF	TGTGCCAGCAGCCGGCTCCGGGGGCCAGATACGCAGTATTTT
TRBJ2-7	-	TRBV4-1	-	CASSLLRTGYEQYF	TGCGCCAGCAGCCTACTGAGGACTGGCTACGAGCAGTACTTC
TRBJ1-1	-	TRBV5-1	-	CASSLGRLNTEAFF	TGCGCCAGCAGCTTGGGCCGGTTGAACACTGAAGCTTTCTTT
TRBJ1-4	-	TRBV28	-	CASSLRRSSNEKLFF	TGTGCCAGCAGTCTAAGACGGAGCTCAAATGAAAAACTGTTTTTT
TRBJ2-7	TRBD2	TRBV7-3	-	CASSPWGPGTSGDYEQYF	TGTGCCAGCAGCCCATGGGGACCGGGGACTAGCGGGGACTACGAGCAGTACTTC
TRBJ2-1	TRBD2	TRBV4-1	-	CASSHLGARLASNEQFF	TGCGCCAGCAGCCACCTTGGGGCCAGACTAGCTAGCAATGAGCAGTTCTTC